Each of the 27 T cell receptor beta chains below was sequenced from the same sample in a study of shared T cell receptors in the human thymus. Method: immunoSEQ multiplex PCR; TCRdb's copy keeps in-frame clones and lacks some. Among hundreds of thousands of clones listed, 75% to 80% were seen once. Another study also made use of these data, one on human thymus T cells.

The sequenced material came from thymocytes. Source of these receptors: a boy less than two years old with a congenital heart defect.

The rearrangement joins TRBV18 to TRBJ2-1; 14 nucleotides align to TRBD2. CDR1 is KGHSH and CDR2 is LQKENI in the germline V gene. With 3 bases clipped from V and 6 bases from J, the junction kept 7 bases outside the gene matches. The CDR3 consists of 17 residues. The CDR3 DNA reads TGTGCCAGCTCACCGCCGGGACTAGCGGGAGTAGGCAATGAGCAGTTCTTC. This encodes CASSPPGLAGVGNEQFF. The variable domain in full, with the rest retrieved from reference TRBV18 and TRBJ2-1, is NAGVMQNPRHLVRRRGQEARLRCSPMKGHSHVYWYRQLPEEGLKFMVYLQKENIIDESGMPKERFSAEFPKEGPSILRIQQVVRGDSAAYFCASSPPGLAGVGNEQFFGPGTRLTVL.

The chain carries TRBV11-2 and TRBJ2-7; weak D call: TRBD2 (6 bases). The germline gives CDR1 SGHAT, CDR2 FQNNGV. The ends were cut back, 3 bases at V and 2 bases at J, with 11 bases in the middle. The length of the CDR3 is 14 residues. For the CDR3, the DNA is TGTGCCAGCAGCTTTGGGACTGCCGCCTACGAGCAGTACTTC. It is translated as CASSFGTAAYEQYF.

The chain joins TRBV27 to TRBJ2-5, with 10 bases that match TRBD2. This CDR3 spans 16 amino acids. With V trimmed by 5 bases and J by 5 bases, 11 bases remained unmatched. Germline V gene sequence: CDR1 MNHEY, CDR2 SMNVEV (reference sequence). The CDR3 coding sequence is TGTGCCAGCAGTGGTCGGGTCCAGCGGGAGGGTGAGACCCAGTACTTC. It yields the protein CASSGRVQREGETQYF.

This clone appeared a few times. The chain joins TRBV12-2 to TRBJ1-2; the table calls TRBD1, which could not be checked here. TRBV12-2 is a documented pseudogene. This CDR3 contains 20 residues. The CDR3 loop reads CASRLAGFVFGQGVNYGYTF. The CDR3 region has the DNA TGTGCAAGTCGCTTAGCGGGCTTCGTTTTTGGACAGGGGGTGAACTATGGCTACACCTTC.

The rearrangement joins TRBV11-2 to TRBJ2-7; 8 nucleotides agree with TRBD2. The CDR3 has 15 residues. CDR1 is SGHAT and CDR2 is FQNNGV in the germline V gene. J was trimmed by 4 bases and V by 4 bases; bases with no gene match: 9. The CDR3 is CASSSGGALLYEQYF. In DNA form, the CDR3 reads TGTGCCAGCAGCTCGGGGGGGGCCCTTTTATACGAGCAGTACTTC.

This clone was counted a single time. The chain has TRBV27 and TRBJ2-2; 7 bases align to TRBD1. The ends lost 7 bases at V and 5 bases at J; junction bases unmatched: 7. Germline V gives CDR1 MNHEY, CDR2 SMNVEV (reference sequence). The CDR3 has 14 amino acids. CDR3 bases: TGTGCCAGCAAAAAGACAGGGCGAACCGGGGAGCTGTTTTTT. It is translated as CASKKTGRTGELFF.

The chain has TRBV6-4 and TRBJ2-7; TRBD1 matches at 8 bases. V lost 3 bases and J lost 3; bases outside the gene matches: 7. CDR1 and CDR2 (germline): MRHNA, SNTAGT. The CDR3 totals 15 residues. CDR3 sequence (DNA): TGTGCCAGCAGTGAAGGGGACAGGAGGGTCTACGAGCAGTACTTC. Translation gives CASSEGDRRVYEQYF.

V usage is TRBV18 and J usage is TRBJ2-7, with D possibly matching TRBD2 (6 bases). Between the trimmed V and J ends, which lost 3 bases and 9 bases, there was a span of 12 bases. CDR3 length equals 12 residues. Looked up from germline, CDR1 is KGHSH and CDR2 is LQKENI. Here the CDR3 reads CASSPSDGGQYF. The CDR3 bases are TGTGCCAGCTCACCTTCCGACGGGGGGCAGTACTTC. Filled out from reference TRBV18 and TRBJ2-7, the complete variable domain reads NAGVMQNPRHLVRRRGQEARLRCSPMKGHSHVYWYRQLPEEGLKFMVYLQKENIIDESGMPKERFSAEFPKEGPSILRIQQVVRGDSAAYFCASSPSDGGQYFGPGTRLTVT.

The chain joins TRBV11-2 to TRBJ1-6; no clear D. The V gene lost 0 bases and the J gene lost 7 bases, with 10 bases spanning the gap. This CDR3 is 15 amino acids long. Looked up from germline, CDR1 is SGHAT and CDR2 is FQNNGV. The CDR3 here is CASSLEVRLNSPLHF. The CDR3 nucleotides read TGTGCCAGCAGCTTAGAGGTCAGACTAAATTCACCCCTCCACTTT. The variable domain in full, completed from reference TRBV11-2 and TRBJ1-6, reads EAGVAQSPRYKIIEKRQSVAFWCNPISGHATLYWYQQILGQGPKLLIQFQNNGVVDDSQLPKDRFSAERLKGVDSTLKIQPAKLEDSAVYLCASSLEVRLNSPLHFGNGTRLTVT.

The rearrangement links TRBV7-8 to TRBJ2-3, with a tentative D call TRBD2 (5 bases). The CDR3 is 16 residues long. Germline values: CDR1 SGHVS, CDR2 FQNEAQ. V was shortened by 3 bases and J by 1 base, with 14 bases between the two germline ends. The CDR3 sequence is CASSFDWELGTDTQYF. The CDR3 DNA follows: TGTGCCAGCAGCTTTGACTGGGAGCTGGGCACAGATACGCAGTATTTT.

J is TRBJ1-4 and V is TRBV28; TRBD1 aligns across 7 bases. The CDR3 is made up of 14 amino acids. The germline CDR1 and CDR2 sequences are MDHEN and SYDVKM. V lost 6 bases to trimming and J lost 2 bases; unmatched junction nucleotides: 3. This CDR3 reads CASSSRGTNEKLFF. The CDR3 DNA follows: TGTGCCAGCAGCAGCAGGGGGACTAATGAAAAACTGTTTTTT.

The chain is built from TRBV9 and TRBJ2-1, with 14 bases fitting TRBD2. CDR1 is SGDLS and CDR2 is YYNGEE in the germline V gene. The CDR3 consists of 20 residues. The J segment lost 6 bases and the V segment lost 4 bases, leaving 18 bases of the junction unmatched. The CDR3 spells CASSPLGLAGEFSNPNEQFF. CDR3 DNA: TGTGCCAGCAGCCCTCTGGGACTAGCGGGAGAATTCAGCAATCCCAATGAGCAGTTCTTC. The whole variable domain, filled in from reference TRBV9 and TRBJ2-1, reads DSGVTQTPKHLITATGQRVTLRCSPRSGDLSVYWYQQSLDQGLQFLIQYYNGEERAKGNILERFSAQQFPDLHSELNLSSLELGDSALYFCASSPLGLAGEFSNPNEQFFGPGTRLTVL.

The chain uses TRBV7-2 and TRBJ1-2; 9 bases align to TRBD1. The trim removed 2 bases at V and 8 bases at J, leaving 9 bases unmatched. Germline assignment: CDR1 SGHTA and CDR2 FQGNSA. This CDR3 has 15 amino acids. DNA for the CDR3: TGTGCCAGCAGCTTAATTGGGGACAGGGACTTCGGCTACACCTTC. The encoded protein is CASSLIGDRDFGYTF.

The chain is built from TRBV4-3 and TRBJ1-4; the match to TRBD1 covers 7 bases. This CDR3 has 15 amino acids. J lost 8 bases, V lost 0 bases, and 6 bases had no gene match. The germline CDR1 and CDR2 sequences are LGHNA and YSLEER. CDR3 region: CASSQEFPGGEKLFF. The CDR3 DNA follows: TGCGCCAGCAGCCAAGAGTTCCCAGGGGGGGAAAAACTGTTTTTT.

This clone was counted once. The V and J genes are TRBV6-4 and TRBJ2-1; 10 bases agree with TRBD2. The CDR3 is 16 amino acids. Germline V gives CDR1 MRHNA, CDR2 SNTAGT. Trimming cost V 8 bases and J 0 bases; bases outside gene matches: 7. The CDR3 region has the DNA TGTGCCAGCTCCCTGTCTAGCGGGAGCTCCTACAATGAGCAGTTCTTC. Translating it yields CASSLSSGSSYNEQFF.

There are a few counts of this clone. The chain couples TRBV28 to TRBJ2-2; TRBD1 aligns across 9 bases. CDR1 is MDHEN and CDR2 is SYDVKM in the germline V gene. V was pared by 0 bases and J by 4 bases, with 0 bases of the junction left unmatched. This CDR3 has 15 residues. The CDR3 bases are TGTGCCAGCAGTTTATGGGACAGGGGCACCGGGGAGCTGTTTTTT. Its translation: CASSLWDRGTGELFF.

The genes are TRBV6-4 and TRBJ2-3; the D gene is possibly TRBD2 (6 bases). Between the trimmed V and J ends, which lost 11 bases and 3 bases, there was a span of 18 bases. CDR3 length equals 14 residues. The germline gives CDR1 MRHNA, CDR2 SNTAGT. The CDR3 sequence is CAGSEGRRTDTQYF. The CDR3 coding sequence is TGTGCCGGTAGTGAGGGGAGGAGAACAGATACGCAGTATTTT.

V and J are TRBV28 and TRBJ2-7; a possible D gene is TRBD2 (6 bases). Trimming shortened V by 2 bases and J by 2 bases, and 7 bases separated the two germline ends. This CDR3 has 13 residues. CDR1 is MDHEN and CDR2 is SYDVKM in the germline V gene. Here the CDR3 DNA reads TGTGCCAGCAGTTTAGCGGGGCCCTACGAGCAGTACTTC. It translates to CASSLAGPYEQYF. The full variable domain, completed using reference TRBV28 and TRBJ2-7, is DVKVTQSSRYLVKRTGEKVFLECVQDMDHENMFWYRQDPGLGLRLIYFSYDVKMKEKGDIPEGYSVSREKKERFSLILESASTNQTSMYLCASSLAGPYEQYFGPGTRLTVT.

This clone was observed a handful of times. The chain recombines TRBV19 with TRBJ1-5, with D perhaps matching TRBD1 (6 bases). V lost 4 bases, J lost 7 bases, and 14 bases lay in between. This CDR3 contains 14 residues. The germline CDR1 and CDR2 sequences are LNHDA and SQIVND (reference sequence). In nucleotides, the CDR3 is TGTGCCAGTAGTACCCCAGGGGTTTACCAGCCCCAGCATTTT. Translating gives CASSTPGVYQPQHF.

The rearrangement uses TRBV9 and TRBJ2-5; the match to TRBD2 covers 9 bases. This CDR3 is built from 14 residues. Trimming took 4 bases from V and 5 from J; bases not matched to a gene: 6. Germline V gene lookup returns CDR1 SGDLS and CDR2 YYNGEE. The CDR3 loop reads CASSPRLAGETQYF. In nucleotides, the CDR3 is TGTGCCAGCAGCCCACGCCTAGCGGGGGAGACCCAGTACTTC.

The rearrangement links TRBV11-3 to TRBJ1-1, with D hard to call. V was shortened by 1 base and J by 2 bases, with 11 bases between the two germline ends. CDR3 length equals 15 residues. CDR1 is SGHNT, CDR2 YENEEA, per germline. CDR3 bases: TGTGCCAGCAGCTTAGTCACTCGCCCTAACACTGAAGCTTTCTTT. As protein: CASSLVTRPNTEAFF. Drawing the rest from reference TRBV11-3 and TRBJ1-1, the complete variable domain is EAGVVQSPRYKIIEKKQPVAFWCNPISGHNTLYWYLQNLGQGPELLIRYENEEAVDDSQLPKDRFSAERLKGVDSTLKIQPAELGDSAVYLCASSLVTRPNTEAFFGQGTRLTVV.

The rearrangement uses TRBV11-2 and TRBJ2-5, with TRBD2 identical over 7 bases. The CDR3 is made up of 16 amino acids. Germline CDR1 and CDR2: SGHAT and FQNNGV. V trimming: 5 bases; J trimming: 4 bases; junction bases outside the gene matches: 13. The DNA of the CDR3 is TGTGCCAGCAGCCCAGTCCCGGGGGAGGGAAGAGAGACCCAGTACTTC. Translating it yields CASSPVPGEGRETQYF.

This chain joins TRBV4-1 and TRBJ1-1; the D is unclear. The CDR3 contains 17 residues. V was trimmed by 0 bases and J by 1 base, leaving 15 bases between them. Germline CDR1 and CDR2: MGHRA and YSYEKL. CDR3 sequence: CASSQEARLVANTEAFF. CDR3 coding DNA: TGCGCCAGCAGCCAAGAAGCGAGGTTAGTAGCGAACACTGAAGCTTTCTTT.

The rearrangement links TRBV2 to TRBJ2-5; 8 nucleotides align to TRBD1. Germline V CDR1 and CDR2: SNHLY, FYNNEI. The CDR3 consists of 16 residues. V shed 5 bases and J 2 bases; nucleotides not matched to a gene: 10. This CDR3 is CASSYYTRQGQETQYF. Here the CDR3 DNA reads TGTGCCAGCAGTTACTACACCCGACAGGGGCAAGAGACCCAGTACTTC.

The chain has TRBV5-4 and TRBJ1-1, with a possible D match to TRBD1 (5 bases). This CDR3 is 13 amino acids long. Germline lookup yields CDR1 SGHNT and CDR2 YYREEE (reference sequence). V gave up 2 bases and J gave up 6 bases, with 11 bases separating them. CDR3 nucleotide sequence: TGTGCCAGCAGCTTTTATGGGGCGGCTGAAGCTTTCTTT. Translated, it gives CASSFYGAAEAFF. The full variable domain, with the rest looked up from reference TRBV5-4 and TRBJ1-1, is ETGVTQSPTHLIKTRGQQVTLRCSSQSGHNTVSWYQQALGQGPQFIFQYYREEENGRGNFPPRFSGLQFPNYSSELNVNALELDDSALYLCASSFYGAAEAFFGQGTRLTVV.

This sequence joins TRBV15 and TRBJ2-7; D possibly corresponds to TRBD2 (6 bases). The germline V gene has CDR1 LNHNV and CDR2 YYDKDF (reference sequence). The length of the CDR3 is 15 residues. The V end was cut by 0 bases, the J end by 2 bases, with 11 bases between. The CDR3 bases are TGTGCCACCAGCAGAGAGGCGGGAATCGCCTACGAGCAGTACTTC. Encoded protein: CATSREAGIAYEQYF.

This chain links TRBV18 with TRBJ1-5; possible D gene TRBD1, 6 bases. Germline assignment: CDR1 KGHSH and CDR2 LQKENI. This CDR3 is 17 amino acids long. V gave up 3 bases and J gave up 7 bases, with 22 bases separating them. Written as DNA, the CDR3 is TGTGCCAGCTCACCCTCGCCCTCACAGGGACCCGACCAGCCCCAGCATTTT. Translation: CASSPSPSQGPDQPQHF.